These 2 T cell receptor beta chains were sequenced from one sample in a study of blood T cell repertoires in COVID-19. Clones were sequenced by immunoSEQ multiplex PCR, and TCRdb holds only the in-frame ones, with some missing. The sample holds roughly 230,000 clones, 90% seen once. What was sequenced was peripheral blood. The receptors shown here come from an older woman with COVID-19, enrolled during active disease.

This chain links TRBV25-1 with TRBJ1-4; D is undetermined. In germline, CDR1 is MGHDK, CDR2 SYGVNS. The CDR3 runs to 16 residues. V was shortened by 1 base and J by 8 bases, with 17 bases between the two germline ends. DNA of the CDR3: TGTGCCAGCAGTGAATTGCACCCTCATCACGGGGAAAAACTGTTTTTT. It encodes CASSELHPHHGEKLFF.

The rearrangement joins TRBV6-5 to TRBJ1-1; unclear D gene. From germline, CDR1 is MNHEY and CDR2 SVGAGI. Deletions cut 4 bases from V and 1 base from J, with 13 bases between. The CDR3 consists of 15 residues. CDR3 sequence: CASSSGGYENTEAFF. CDR3 DNA sequence: TGTGCCAGCAGTTCCGGCGGATACGAGAACACTGAAGCTTTCTTT.